A single sample is the source of the 20 T cell receptor beta chains below, sequenced in a study of cytomegalovirus exposure and HLA in healthy donors. Vbeta (60) and Jbeta (13) primers were used in the PCR. Assay used: immunoSEQ multiplex PCR; TCRdb lists only in-frame clones, some missing. The data hold about 140,000 clones, with almost 85% observed a single time. Input material: PBMCs. These receptors came from a woman aged 40 to 55 in good health and CMV-seronegative.

The chain uses TRBV6-1 and TRBJ2-3; TRBD2 is a possible D gene (5 bases). Trimming removed 2 bases at V and 4 bases at J, with 10 bases between. This CDR3 contains 14 residues. Per germline, CDR1 MNHNS and CDR2 SASEGT. The CDR3 coding sequence is TGTGCCAGCAGTGAACCAGGTAGCGCAGATACGCAGTATTTT. This encodes CASSEPGSADTQYF.

The chain employs TRBV5-1 and TRBJ1-2; possible D gene TRBD1, 6 bases. In germline, CDR1 is SGHRS, CDR2 YFSETQ. The CDR3 extends over 14 amino acids. The ends were cut back, 1 base at V and 4 bases at J, with 11 bases in the middle. The CDR3 reads CASSLTGSFYGYTF. The CDR3 nucleotides are TGCGCCAGCAGCTTGACAGGGTCATTCTATGGCTACACCTTC.

This clone occurred a few times. The chain uses TRBV6-4 and TRBJ2-2, with D maybe TRBD2 (6 bases). The length of the CDR3 is 16 residues. V was trimmed by 4 bases and J by 5 bases, leaving 17 bases between them. Per the germline V gene, CDR1 is MRHNA and CDR2 is SNTAGT. CDR3: CASSAARQEGTGELFF. The DNA of the CDR3 is TGTGCCAGCAGTGCCGCGAGGCAGGAGGGGACCGGGGAGCTGTTTTTT.

The chain combines TRBV13 with TRBJ2-1, with 11 bases matching TRBD1. The CDR3 is made up of 16 amino acids. Trimming took 3 bases from V and 4 from J; bases not matched to a gene: 5. CDR1 is PRHDT, CDR2 FYEKMQ, per germline (reference sequence). The CDR3 nucleotides are TGTGCCAGCAGCTTTTGGGGACAGGGGGAATACAATGAGCAGTTCTTC. Translation gives CASSFWGQGEYNEQFF.

This rearrangement joins TRBV4-3 to TRBJ2-1; 14 bases map to TRBD2. The length of the CDR3 is 19 residues. V was pared by 1 base and J by 6 bases, with 11 bases of the junction left unmatched. CDR1 LGHNA and CDR2 YSLEER come from the germline V gene. Written as DNA, the CDR3 is TGCGCCAGCAGCCAAGGATCCCGCGGACTAGCGGGAGGTCTCAATGAGCAGTTCTTC. Residues: CASSQGSRGLAGGLNEQFF.

The chain links TRBV20-1 to TRBJ2-3, with 7 bases that match TRBD1. This CDR3 has 11 amino acids. V was pared by 1 base and J by 15 bases, with 7 bases of the junction left unmatched. Germline V lookup: CDR1 DFQATT, CDR2 SNEGSKA (reference sequence). This CDR3 reads CSARARDSNYF. The CDR3 DNA reads as TGCAGTGCTAGAGCCCGGGACAGCAACTATTTT.

The V gene is TRBV27, the J gene TRBJ2-5, with D possibly matching TRBD2 (5 bases). CDR3 length equals 15 residues. V shed 3 bases and J shed 2 bases, with 13 bases lying between them. Germline V gene sequence: CDR1 MNHEY, CDR2 SMNVEV (reference sequence). The CDR3, as DNA: TGTGCCAGCAGTTTCAAGGCGGACTTACAAGAGACCCAGTACTTC. This sequence encodes CASSFKADLQETQYF.

This clone has only one observation. This chain connects TRBV28 to TRBJ2-6; 11 bases are shared with TRBD1. Germline values: CDR1 MDHEN, CDR2 SYDVKM. This CDR3 comprises 17 residues. V dropped 5 bases and J dropped 1; count of bases not matched to a gene: 4. CDR3 sequence (DNA): TGTGCCAGCAGTGGGGACAGGGGGAGATCTGGGGCCAACGTCCTGACTTTC. Its protein product is CASSGDRGRSGANVLTF.

The chain carries TRBV4-2 and TRBJ2-5; TRBD1 agrees at 8 bases. CDR1 LGHNA and CDR2 YNFKEQ come from the germline V gene. This CDR3 spans 14 amino acids. V was pared by 6 bases and J by 4 bases, with 7 bases of the junction left unmatched. CDR3 sequence (DNA): TGTGCCAGCAGTCAAAACAGGGGGAGAGAGACCCAGTACTTC. As protein: CASSQNRGRETQYF.

The chain couples TRBV27 to TRBJ2-2; TRBD2 matches 10 bases. With 5 bases clipped from V and 8 bases from J, the junction kept 8 bases outside the gene matches. This CDR3 is 15 amino acids long. Per germline, CDR1 MNHEY and CDR2 SMNVEV (reference sequence). DNA for the CDR3: TGTGCCAGCAGTGGTCTAGCGGGAGTTGTAGGGGAGCTGTTTTTT. Its protein product is CASSGLAGVVGELFF.

The genes are TRBV5-1 and TRBJ2-7; 10 nucleotides agree with TRBD1. The CDR3 extends over 14 amino acids. The V gene's germline CDR1 is SGHRS and CDR2 YFSETQ. V trimming: 4 bases; J trimming: 6 bases; junction bases outside the gene matches: 7. The CDR3 nucleotides read TGCGCCAGCAGCGAGGGACAGGGGTCTAGCGAGCAGTACTTC. It specifies CASSEGQGSSEQYF.

This sequence joins TRBV5-1 and TRBJ1-5, with D possibly being TRBD1 (6 bases). The CDR3 loop spans 13 amino acids. Germline loops: CDR1 SGHRS, CDR2 YFSETQ. V lost 4 bases and J lost 5, with 10 bases in between. DNA for the CDR3: TGCGCCAGCAGCGCACAGGGCGATCAGCCCCAGCATTTT. This gives the protein CASSAQGDQPQHF.

The genes are TRBV9 and TRBJ2-2; D possibly corresponds to TRBD1 (5 bases). There are 16 residues in the CDR3. Germline loops: CDR1 SGDLS, CDR2 YYNGEE. Trimming removed 3 bases from V and 3 bases from J, with 15 bases in between. The CDR3 here is CASSAIGRADTGELFF. CDR3 coding DNA: TGTGCCAGCAGCGCAATAGGCAGGGCGGACACCGGGGAGCTGTTTTTT.

The chain has TRBV6-1 and TRBJ1-1; a possible D gene is TRBD1 (6 bases). The CDR3 contains 15 residues. Germline V gene lookup returns CDR1 MNHNS and CDR2 SASEGT. Between the trimmed V and J ends, which lost 0 bases and 10 bases, there was a span of 18 bases. The CDR3: CASSEASWTALGAFF. CDR3 nucleotide sequence: TGTGCCAGCAGTGAAGCCAGTTGGACAGCCCTAGGAGCTTTCTTT.

The chain employs TRBV4-3 and TRBJ1-3; D is undetermined. Germline lookup yields CDR1 LGHNA and CDR2 YSLEER. The V and J ends lost 0 bases and 4 bases respectively, with 16 bases between them. This CDR3 is built from 17 residues. The CDR3 DNA follows: TGCGCCAGCAGCCAAGATATTCCGCGTTCCATAGGAAACACCATATATTTT. It encodes CASSQDIPRSIGNTIYF.

The CDR3 is CASSVLGGRASNEQFF. CDR3 coding DNA: TGTGCCAGCAGCGTATTGGGCGGGAGGGCCTCCAATGAGCAGTTCTTC. The chain carries TRBV9 and TRBJ2-1; 9 bases match TRBD2. This CDR3 region has 16 residues. Germline V gene data show CDR1 as SGDLS and CDR2 as YYNGEE. With V trimmed by 1 base and J by 6 bases, 8 bases remained unmatched.

The chain links TRBV5-1 to TRBJ2-3; 12 nucleotides line up with TRBD2. Germline CDR1 and CDR2: SGHRS and YFSETQ. This CDR3 contains 15 residues. Unmatched junction bases numbered 2, after V lost 0 bases and J lost 6 bases. The CDR3 DNA sequence: TGCGCCAGCAGCTTGGGACTAGCGGGAGCTGATACGCAGTATTTT. The encoded protein is CASSLGLAGADTQYF.

The chain carries TRBV9 and TRBJ1-5; D uncertain. Between the trimmed V and J ends, which lost 0 bases and 0 bases, there was a span of 13 bases. In germline, CDR1 is SGDLS, CDR2 YYNGEE. The CDR3 runs 17 residues. The CDR3 region has the DNA TGTGCCAGCAGCGTAGGTCCAGATCCCTTTAGCAATCAGCCCCAGCATTTT. Translated: CASSVGPDPFSNQPQHF. The full variable domain, its missing parts supplied by reference TRBV9 and TRBJ1-5, is DSGVTQTPKHLITATGQRVTLRCSPRSGDLSVYWYQQSLDQGLQFLIQYYNGEERAKGNILERFSAQQFPDLHSELNLSSLELGDSALYFCASSVGPDPFSNQPQHFGDGTRLSIL.

Worth noting for this clone: Compared with germline, one end of the junction differs, possibly owing to a read error. V and J are TRBV7-3 and TRBJ2-1; 7 bases match TRBD2. CDR1 and CDR2 (germline): SGHTA, FQGTGA. This CDR3 has 22 residues. The CDR3 reads CASSLIARSLRDYRISDNEQFF. The CDR3, as DNA: TGTGCCAGCAGCTTAATAGCTCGGAGCCTAAGGGACTATCGCATCTCCGACAATGAGCAGTTCTTC.

The chain employs TRBV4-3 and TRBJ1-3; tentatively, D is TRBD1 (6 bases). Germline V lookup: CDR1 LGHNA, CDR2 YSLEER. Trimming stripped 4 bases from V and 0 bases from J, with 13 bases between. The CDR3 runs 16 residues. The CDR3 protein is CASSPSGQLSGNTIYF. The CDR3 DNA sequence: TGCGCCAGCAGCCCATCCGGACAGCTCTCTGGAAACACCATATATTTT.